These 29 T cell receptor beta chains share one sample of origin, sequenced in a study of blood T cells in healthy people across ages. The authors ran a second PCR of about 7 to 12 cycles using a sample-barcoded 5' primer and a J-beta primer mix. TCRdb re-called the 5' RACE reads through MiXCR, storing one row per CDR3 protein. The profile covers hundreds of thousands of distinct CDR3 sequences, with roughly 31% appearing a single time and about a sixth taken by the ten largest. The sequencing input was blood. These receptors were collected from a woman of 80 years or more in good health.

By sample fraction, this clonotype is medium-sized. The chain's CDR3 is CASRLGNEQYF. CDR3 bases: TGTGCCAGCAGGCTGGGGAACGAGCAGTACTTC. The chain employs TRBV7-2 and TRBJ2-7, with D uncertain. CDR3 size: 11 residues. Trimming pared 6 bases from V and 5 bases from J, leaving 8 bases between. Germline loops: CDR1 SGHTA, CDR2 FQGNSA.

V usage is TRBV20-1 and J usage is TRBJ2-7, with D maybe TRBD2 (7 bases). Looked up from germline, CDR1 is DFQATT and CDR2 is SNEGSKA (reference sequence). V was clipped by 3 bases and J by 5 bases, with 23 bases between them. CDR3 length: 16 residues. The CDR3 coding sequence is TGCAGTGCTAGCCTTCATTGGGGGGGCGAGGTGGACGAGCAGTACTTC. Translation gives CSASLHWGGEVDEQYF.

This clonotype has ten or more counts. The chain uses TRBV4-1 and TRBJ2-3; tentatively, D is TRBD1 or TRBD2 (5 bases each). The V end was cut by 1 base, the J end by 4 bases, with 9 bases between. Per the germline V gene, CDR1 is MGHRA and CDR2 is YSYEKL. The length of the CDR3 is 14 residues. The CDR3 spells CASSQVPGPDTQYF. The CDR3, as DNA: TGCGCCAGCAGCCAAGTTCCGGGGCCAGATACGCAGTATTTT.

In this sample, this clonotype turned up a few times. The J gene is TRBJ1-1, the V gene TRBV5-1, with D perhaps TRBD1 (5 bases). From germline, CDR1 is SGHRS and CDR2 YFSETQ. The V and J ends lost 7 bases and 6 bases respectively, with 16 bases between them. The CDR3 has 13 amino acids. CDR3 loop: CASSPRGDAEAFF. The CDR3 nucleotides are TGCGCCAGCTCCCCCCGGGGGGACGCTGAAGCTTTCTTT.

In its sample, this clonotype was seen a few times. A much larger clone lies a single base off, so this may be a read error. This chain joins TRBV5-1 and TRBJ2-1; D perhaps matches TRBD1 (5 bases). The germline gives CDR1 SGHRS, CDR2 YFSETQ. This CDR3 spans 13 amino acids. The CDR3 sequence is CASSLARVGERFF. The DNA for the CDR3 is TGCGCCAGCAGCTTGGCCAGGGTGGGTGAGCGGTTCTTC.

The V and J genes are TRBV7-2 and TRBJ1-1, with D unresolved. The germline V gene has CDR1 SGHTA and CDR2 FQGNSA. The CDR3 totals 14 residues. Between the trimmed V and J ends, which lost 3 bases and 1 base, there was a span of 9 bases. This CDR3 is CASSFAQKNTEAFF. CDR3 sequence (DNA): TGTGCCAGCAGCTTCGCACAGAAGAACACTGAAGCTTTCTTT.

This chain joins TRBV29-1 and TRBJ2-7; no reliable D call. The germline V gene encodes CDR1 SQVTM and CDR2 ANQGSEA. Trimming pared 4 bases from V and 0 bases from J, leaving 13 bases between. This CDR3 is built from 14 residues. CDR3 sequence reads: CSVVRTENSYEQYF. The CDR3 DNA follows: TGCAGCGTTGTCAGGACCGAAAACTCCTACGAGCAGTACTTC.

This clonotype turned up a few times. The chain combines TRBV9 with TRBJ1-1; D remains ambiguous. The V and J ends lost 0 bases and 1 base respectively, with 7 bases between them. This CDR3 spans 14 amino acids. Per germline, CDR1 SGDLS and CDR2 YYNGEE. The CDR3 region has the DNA TGTGCCAGCAGCGTAGGGGCCGAGAACACTGAAGCTTTCTTT. This codes for CASSVGAENTEAFF.

This clonotype was recorded a few times. For the CDR3, the DNA is TGTGCCAGCAGCCCGATCGGGGCCAAAAACATTCAGTACTTC. The encoded protein is CASSPIGAKNIQYF. The rearrangement links TRBV28 to TRBJ2-4; no firm D call. The germline V gene encodes CDR1 MDHEN and CDR2 SYDVKM. The length of the CDR3 is 14 residues. The V end lost 6 bases, the J end lost 1 base, and 10 bases lay between the germline ends.

This clonotype showed up many times. V gene TRBV20-1 combines with J gene TRBJ1-2; D is possibly TRBD1 (6 bases). Germline V CDR1 and CDR2: DFQATT, SNEGSKA (reference sequence). The CDR3 runs 13 residues. Trimming stripped 6 bases from V and 6 bases from J, with 17 bases between. This CDR3 reads CSATTRRQDGYTF. CDR3 bases: TGCAGTGCCACAACCAGGAGACAGGATGGCTACACCTTC.

Comment on this clonotype: A much larger clonotype is one base distant, so this may be a read error. The chain links TRBV2 to TRBJ1-5; no firm D call. Germline V gene lookup returns CDR1 SNHLY and CDR2 FYNNEI. The CDR3 extends over 11 amino acids. Here the CDR3 DNA reads TGTGCCAGCAGTTACAATCGGCCCCAGCATTTT. It translates to CASSYNRPQHF. Drawing the rest from reference TRBV2 and TRBJ1-5, the complete variable domain is EPEVTQTPSHQVTQMGQEVILRCVPISNHLYFYWYRQILGQKVEFLVSFYNNEISEKSEIFDDQFSVERPDGSNFTLKIRSTKLEDSAMYFCASSYNRPQHFGDGTRLSIL.

As regards this clonotype: At one of its ends the junction is not consistent with the germline gene, which may arise from a read error. The chain employs TRBV6-5 and TRBJ1-6; a weak D match, TRBD1 (5 bases). Looked up from germline, CDR1 is MNHEY and CDR2 is SVGAGI. This CDR3 region has 15 residues. In DNA, the CDR3 is TGTGCCAGCAGTTGGCGACAGAGGACTCCTTTACCCGTCCACTTT. Translated, it gives CASSWRQRTPLPVHF.

This rearrangement joins TRBV21-1 to TRBJ1-5. TRBV21-1 is tagged as a pseudogene. This CDR3 region has 12 residues. The CDR3 region is CALQGTRQPPHF. In nucleotides, the CDR3 is TGTGCTTTACAAGGCACAAGACAGCCCCCGCATTTT.

For this clonotype: This could be a read error, since a much larger clone is one nucleotide away. The J gene is TRBJ1-1, the V gene TRBV6-2 or TRBV6-3; possibly TRBD1 for D (5 bases). The CDR3 loop spans 13 amino acids. In germline, CDR1 is MNHEY, CDR2 SVGEGT. The CDR3 nucleotides read TGTGCCAGCAGTTACGGGGGGAACACTGGAGCTTTCTTT. Its protein is CASSYGGNTGAFF.

This clonotype has a count of ten or more. The V gene is TRBV5-5, the J gene TRBJ2-6; a possible D gene is TRBD1 (5 bases). The germline gives CDR1 SGHKS, CDR2 YYEKEE (reference sequence). This CDR3 region has 16 residues. Trimming cost V 6 bases and J 1 base, with 14 bases left between them. The CDR3 region has the DNA TGTGCCAGCAATACGATGGGGCTATCTGGGGCCAACGTCCTGACTTTC. This translates into CASNTMGLSGANVLTF.

This clonotype was seen at least ten times. The chain carries TRBV28 and TRBJ2-3, with D possibly matching TRBD1 (6 bases). Germline CDR1 MDHEN, CDR2 SYDVKM. V was cut by 4 bases and J by 2 bases, with 13 bases left in between. CDR3 size: 15 residues. CDR3 in amino acids: CASSSRQEPTDTQYF. In DNA, the CDR3 is TGTGCCAGCAGTTCCCGACAGGAACCCACAGATACGCAGTATTTT.

This clonotype was observed a handful of times. The V and J genes are TRBV3-1 and TRBJ1-1; D gene unclear. This CDR3 region has 14 residues. CDR1 is LGHDT, CDR2 YNNKEL, per germline (reference sequence). V was trimmed by 3 bases and J by 0 bases, leaving 8 bases between them. The CDR3 nucleotides are TGTGCCAGCAGCCACGCGGGTATGAACACTGAAGCTTTCTTT. Translating gives CASSHAGMNTEAFF. Using reference TRBV3-1 and TRBJ1-1 for the parts outside the CDR3, the full variable domain is DTAVSQTPKYLVTQMGNDKSIKCEQNLGHDTMYWYKQDSKKFLKIMFSYNNKELIINETVPNRFSPKSPDKAHLNLHINSLELGDSAVYFCASSHAGMNTEAFFGQGTRLTVV.

For this clonotype: It may be a read error: a sequence one base away is much more abundant. The chain carries TRBV20-1 and TRBJ2-3; unclear D gene. The CDR3 contains 11 residues. Germline V gives CDR1 DFQATT, CDR2 SNEGSKA (reference sequence). V was pared by 7 bases and J by 3 bases, with 8 bases between. CDR3 bases: TGCAGTGTCAGTCCGACAGATACGCAGTATTTT. Encoded protein: CSVSPTDTQYF.

The V and J genes are TRBV6-6 and TRBJ1-1; D not resolved. V was clipped by 3 bases and J by 1 base, with 6 bases between them. This CDR3 spans 13 amino acids. CDR1 is MNHNY, CDR2 SVGAGI, per germline (reference sequence). The CDR3 DNA reads as TGTGCCAGCAGTTATAATCAGAACACTGAAGCTTTCTTT. It is translated as CASSYNQNTEAFF.

This clonotype occurred many times. The V call is TRBV2, the J call TRBJ1-1, with D possibly TRBD1 on 6 matching bases. The CDR3 runs 14 residues. V was cut by 4 bases and J by 0 bases, with 9 bases left in between. Germline CDR1 reads SNHLY; CDR2 reads FYNNEI. In DNA, the CDR3 is TGTGCCAGCAGTGCCCGGGGGCTGAACACTGAAGCTTTCTTT. This translates into CASSARGLNTEAFF.

The V and J genes are TRBV19 and TRBJ1-5; no reliable D call. This CDR3 region has 12 residues. Germline V gene lookup returns CDR1 LNHDA and CDR2 SQIVND (reference sequence). V was shortened by 6 bases and J by 6 bases, with 9 bases between the two germline ends. In DNA form, the CDR3 reads TGTGCCAGTAGCCTAACCCTTCAGCCCCAGCATTTT. The encoded protein is CASSLTLQPQHF.

The J gene is TRBJ1-5, the V gene TRBV20-1; D is perhaps TRBD1 (5 bases). CDR3 length: 15 amino acids. V was cut by 4 bases and J by 2 bases, with 15 bases left in between. Looked up from germline, CDR1 is DFQATT and CDR2 is SNEGSKA (reference sequence). In nucleotides, the CDR3 is TGCAGTGCTATAGAAACACCCAGGGGCAATCAGCCCCAGCATTTT. Translating it yields CSAIETPRGNQPQHF.

This clonotype has just a few counts. The V gene is TRBV7-8, the J gene TRBJ1-1; weak D call: TRBD1 (5 bases). The CDR3 is 15 residues long. Germline V lookup: CDR1 SGHVS, CDR2 FQNEAQ. Trimming removed 1 base at V and 6 bases at J, with 15 bases between. CDR3 nucleotide sequence: TGTGCCAGCAGCTTAGTTACCAGCAGGGACTCTGAAGCTTTCTTT. The encoded protein is CASSLVTSRDSEAFF. Full variable domain (remainder filled in from reference TRBV7-8 and TRBJ1-1): GAGVSQSPRYKVAKRGQDVALRCDPISGHVSLFWYQQALGQGPEFLTYFQNEAQLDKSGLPSDRFFAERPEGSVSTLKIQRTQQEDSAVYLCASSLVTSRDSEAFFGQGTRLTVV.

The rearrangement uses TRBV20-1 and TRBJ2-1; a possible D gene is TRBD2 (6 bases). Looked up from germline, CDR1 is DFQATT and CDR2 is SNEGSKA (reference sequence). Trimming removed 0 bases from V and 4 bases from J, with 16 bases in between. This CDR3 has 16 residues. This CDR3 reads CSARDLRRGRYNEQFF. Written as DNA, the CDR3 is TGCAGTGCTAGAGATCTTAGGAGGGGCCGATACAATGAGCAGTTCTTC.

The chain carries TRBV19 and TRBJ1-6; 8 bases agree with TRBD1. The CDR3 sequence is 17 residues long. J was trimmed by 2 bases and V by 4 bases; bases with no gene match: 7. Germline V lookup: CDR1 LNHDA, CDR2 SQIVND (reference sequence). CDR3 region: CASSTPTGATYNSPLHF. The CDR3 DNA reads TGTGCCAGTAGTACTCCGACAGGGGCCACCTATAATTCACCCCTCCACTTT.

This clonotype has a handful of counts. This chain uses TRBV5-1 with TRBJ1-1; D uncertain. The CDR3 has 16 residues. V was trimmed by 0 bases and J by 4 bases, leaving 16 bases between them. Germline V gene lookup returns CDR1 SGHRS and CDR2 YFSETQ. CDR3 bases: TGCGCCAGCAGCTTGGAGGCACGCGAGGCTGGCACTGAAGCTTTCTTT. Amino acid sequence: CASSLEAREAGTEAFF.

Many counts were recorded for this clonotype. The chain recombines TRBV7-3 with TRBJ2-1; 7 nucleotides align to TRBD1. This CDR3 comprises 14 residues. The germline V gene has CDR1 SGHTA and CDR2 FQGTGA. The V segment lost 3 bases and the J segment 8 bases; nucleotides outside the gene matches: 7. CDR3 residues: CASSFQQGWHEQFF. The CDR3 nucleotides read TGTGCCAGCAGCTTTCAACAGGGGTGGCATGAGCAGTTCTTC.

A few counts support this clonotype. This sequence joins TRBV29-1 and TRBJ2-1; no firm D call. The CDR3 spans 15 residues. The V gene's germline CDR1 is SQVTM and CDR2 ANQGSEA. The V gene lost 0 bases and the J gene lost 1 base, with 10 bases spanning the gap. CDR3 sequence (DNA): TGCAGCGTTGAAGATCGTTCGGTTTCCTACAATGAGCAGTTCTTC. Translating gives CSVEDRSVSYNEQFF.

This clonotype appeared many times. The chain couples TRBV7-2 to TRBJ1-5; no reliable D call. The V gene's germline CDR1 is SGHTA and CDR2 FQGNSA. The CDR3 covers 15 residues. V was pared by 1 base and J by 3 bases, with 10 bases between. The chain's CDR3 is CASSLGGGINQPQHF. DNA of the CDR3: TGTGCCAGCAGCTTAGGGGGAGGGATCAATCAGCCCCAGCATTTT. The entire variable domain, with the rest obtained from reference TRBV7-2 and TRBJ1-5, is as follows: GAGVSQSPSNKVTEKGKDVELRCDPISGHTALYWYRQSLGQGLEFLIYFQGNSAPDKSGLPSDRFSAERTGGSVSTLTIQRTQQEDSAVYLCASSLGGGINQPQHFGDGTRLSIL.